The entry below gives a single T cell receptor (beta chain) sequence along with its context. This receptor's antigen is unknown. No much larger clonotype is one base removed from it; base qualities were not supplied. This specimen comes from a study of Ad26.COV2.S vaccination and SARS-CoV-2 variants (dated by TCRdb to the early 2020s). Regarding the research as a whole: Donors in the vaccine arm were drawn from COV1001, a multicentre, randomized, double-blind, placebo-controlled phase I-IIa trial testing Ad26.COV2.S in healthy adults. A total of 32 samples were included in the TCR-sequenced set, comprising 19 Ad26.COV2.S vaccine recipients, 5 placebo recipients and 8 SARS-CoV-2 convalescent individuals. The specificity and breadth of SARS-CoV-2-reactive T cell receptors after Ad26.COV2.S vaccination were assessed by TCRbeta repertoire sequencing. Investigators remained blinded to trial group allocation during experiments and outcome assessment. Participants in the trial were split at random into five groups of five each, receiving low-dose or high-dose Ad26.COV2.S once or twice, or else placebo on both occasions. Ad26.COV2.S was given intramuscularly at 5x10^10 or 1x10^11 viral particles, as a single shot or as two shots 56 days apart.

The treatment or condition label for this specimen denotes: some 20 received Ad26.COV2.S at low or high dose, single or two shots; about 5 received placebo; per-sample allocation not given. For vaccine and placebo recipients, repertoires were sequenced using samples collected on day 63 after the first injection. Between 29 July and 7 August 2020, Cohort 1b enrolled about 27 adults aged 18-55 years at one site in Boston, USA. Ad26.COV2.S was a replication-incompetent adenovirus type 26 vector expressing a prefusion-stabilized SARS-CoV-2 spike protein from the original Wuhan strain. The immunoSEQ Assay was the method used to sequence TCRbeta CDR3 regions. After extraction, genomic DNA underwent amplification by bias-controlled multiplex PCR, followed by high-throughput sequencing. Turning to the authors' computational methods: To quantify the absolute abundance of every unique TCRbeta CDR3 region, sequences were collapsed and filtered. T cell fraction was estimated by normalization of TCRbeta template counts to usable DNA, with usable DNA being measured through amplification of reference genes present in all nucleated cells. Repertoire TCRs were annotated as SARS-CoV-2-specific by exact matching of V gene, CDR3 amino acid sequence and J gene to a known reactive TCR set. The reference SARS-CoV-2 TCR set was obtained from MIRA and was filtered for enrichment in COVID-19-positive ImmuneCODE repertoires, whereby public or cross-reactive TCRs were removed. Based on the MIRA antigens, annotated TCRs were further analysed at the level of specific ORF or position within ORF. Breadth was defined as the number of annotated unique rearrangements divided by the total number of unique productive rearrangements, and depth was defined as the summed frequency of the annotated unique rearrangements. Group comparisons of TCR breadth used two-sided Wilcoxon rank-sum tests. As stored in TCRdb, this immuneACCESS dataset retains in-frame rearrangements with V and J assigned. A fraction of the clones does not appear; measured against another copy, unresolved V genes explain less than half of the discrepancy, and the remainder lacks a known reason. V, J and clone size reflect that table, while D and trimming were determined from the DNA. Across this sample there are about 500,000 clones, with roughly nine tenths seen only once. Over 1.5% of the sample comes from the top ten.

V lost 3 bases and J lost 3 bases; the stretch between them is 15 bases long. CDR1 and CDR2, per the germline V gene (reference sequence), are SGHNT and YYREEE. Its CDR3 holds 15 amino acids, cysteine through phenylalanine. The retained sequence is limited to the CDR3, 45 bases, with the frame set at the first base. Broad study findings and their caveats: The study lacked the statistical power to compare responses across vaccine doses or regimens. After vaccination, substantial breadth of spike-specific CD8+ and CD4+ T cell responses was reported. Compared with placebo recipients, Ad26.COV2.S recipients showed higher spike-specific TCR breadth (P = 0.0014). The authors noted that total T cell responses may have been underestimated by the TCR breadth and depth analyses. Vaccine and placebo recipients had similar non-spike TCR breadth, a finding consistent with the vaccine containing only spike.

Sequencing used peripheral blood, obtained in a trial of Ad26.COV2.S vaccine versus placebo. The chain is made from TRBV5-4 and TRBJ1-1, and perhaps TRBD1 as D gene, on 5 matching bases. This TCR was recovered from a person aged 18-60 years who received the Ad26.COV2.S COVID-19 vaccine or a placebo. CDR3 sequence: CASSSPTAIHTEAFF. The DNA sequence is as follows: TGTGCCAGCAGCTCCCCGACAGCTATCCACACTGAAGCTTTCTTT. The full variable domain, with segments outside the CDR3 supplied by the reference TRBV5-4 and TRBJ1-1 proteins, appears as ETGVTQSPTHLIKTRGQQVTLRCSSQSGHNTVSWYQQALGQGPQFIFQYYREEENGRGNFPPRFSGLQFPNYSSELNVNALELDDSALYLCASSSPTAIHTEAFFGQGTRLTVV.